One sample yielded the 7 T cell receptor beta chains listed below, sequenced in a study of human T cells and chemical hapten exposure. TCRdb itself ran the RACE reads through MiXCR, one entry per CDR3 protein. The data contain 150,000 to 200,000 distinct CDR3 sequences, 28% of them singletons. The sample's time point: patch test 3, about 24 weeks after DPC sensitization. Treatment indicated: therapeutic diphenylcyclopropenone sensitization with weekly scalp DPC. The material sequenced was whole blood, taken in connection with sensitization to the hapten diphenylcyclopropenone (DPC). The receptors were sampled from a woman aged 18 to 35 with alopecia areata. Some clones in this sample may be carry-over from other donors' samples.

This sequence joins TRBV10-3 and TRBJ1-1; D not resolved. CDR1 and CDR2 (germline): ENHRY, SYGVKD. The CDR3 runs 13 residues. The V end was cut by 10 bases, the J end by 0 bases, with 12 bases between. CDR3 sequence: CAKKAGLNTEAFF. CDR3 nucleotide sequence: TGTGCCAAGAAGGCGGGCCTGAACACTGAAGCTTTCTTT.

This clonotype occurred a few times. V gene TRBV5-1 combines with J gene TRBJ1-2; no clear D gene. The V gene's germline CDR1 is SGHRS and CDR2 YFSETQ. The V end lost 2 bases, the J end lost 1 base, and 6 bases lay between the germline ends. This CDR3 has 13 amino acids. Written as DNA, the CDR3 is TGCGCCAGCAGCTTTGGGGATAACTATGGCTACACCTTC. Its protein is CASSFGDNYGYTF.

Many counts were recorded for this clonotype. The chain joins TRBV20-1 to TRBJ1-6, with 11 positions matching TRBD1. This CDR3 comprises 12 residues. The germline V gene encodes CDR1 DFQATT and CDR2 SNEGSKA (reference sequence). CDR3 in DNA: TGCAGAAGCGGGACAGGGGGAGAGGCCCTCCACTTT. Amino acid sequence: CRSGTGGEALHF.

The V gene is TRBV12-3 or TRBV12-4, the J gene TRBJ2-1; D call uncertain. V was shortened by 5 bases and J by 9 bases, with 5 bases between the two germline ends. The CDR3 is 10 amino acids. The DNA of the CDR3 is TGTGCCAGCAGTCTCGGTGAGCAGTTCTTC. Amino acids: CASSLGEQFF.

V gene TRBV12-3 or TRBV12-4 combines with J gene TRBJ2-7; 7 positions match TRBD2. Losses at the gene ends were 4 bases for V and 3 bases for J; bases not matched to a gene: 21. The CDR3 runs 19 residues. CDR3 nucleotide sequence: TGTGCCAGCAGTTCTGGGTACGGAGGTGGGGGAGGGACCCTCTACGAGCAGTACTTC. It encodes CASSSGYGGGGGTLYEQYF.

The genes are TRBV7-2 and TRBJ1-2; D might be TRBD1 (6 bases). The V gene's germline CDR1 is SGHTA and CDR2 FQGNSA. The CDR3 has 13 amino acids. V gave up 5 bases and J gave up 8 bases, with 15 bases separating them. This CDR3 reads CASSPYRAEGYTF. CDR3 coding DNA: TGTGCCAGCAGCCCCTACAGGGCTGAAGGCTACACCTTC.

This clonotype showed up just a few times. V usage is TRBV3-1 and J usage is TRBJ1-2; D gene uncertain. V was pared by 0 bases and J by 7 bases, with 6 bases between. CDR1 LGHDT and CDR2 YNNKEL come from the germline V gene (reference sequence). The CDR3 extends over 12 amino acids. CDR3 protein: CASSQEGSGYTF. The CDR3 DNA follows: TGTGCCAGCAGCCAAGAAGGCAGTGGCTACACCTTC.